This paragraph reports one TCR beta chain. Libraries were prepared by immunoSEQ multiplex PCR; TCRdb keeps only in-frame clonotypes and omits some of them. The repertoire consists of some 450,000 clones, with 88% occurring once and the leading ten covering roughly 13%. V shed 6 bases, J shed 7 bases, and the junction held 11 bases outside the gene matches. Per the germline V gene, CDR1 is KGHSH and CDR2 is LQKENI. CDR3 size: 14 residues. The entry originates in a study of blood T cell repertoires in COVID-19. The rearrangement uses TRBV18 and TRBJ2-7, with TRBD2 identical over 8 bases. The TCR comes from a woman between 45 and 60 years old with COVID-19, enrolled during active disease. Sequenced input: peripheral blood. The CDR3, as DNA: TGTGCCAGCTCCCCCCCGGGGGGGATGGGGGAGCAGTACTTC. Encoded protein: CASSPPGGMGEQYF. The variable domain in full, completed from reference TRBV18 and TRBJ2-7, reads NAGVMQNPRHLVRRRGQEARLRCSPMKGHSHVYWYRQLPEEGLKFMVYLQKENIIDESGMPKERFSAEFPKEGPSILRIQQVVRGDSAAYFCASSPPGGMGEQYFGPGTRLTVT.